The 28 T cell receptor beta chains reported below all come from one sample, sequenced in a study of blood T cell repertoires in COVID-19. The repertoire was sequenced with immunoSEQ multiplex PCR; TCRdb's copy has only in-frame clones and lacks some. The sample yields 95,000 to 100,000 clones, 85% seen once. Sample: peripheral blood. Source of these receptors: a woman in her 70s with active or convalescent COVID-19.

V and J are TRBV6-6 and TRBJ1-3, with D possibly TRBD1 on 5 matching bases. Germline V gives CDR1 MNHNY, CDR2 SVGAGI (reference sequence). Trimming stripped 8 bases from V and 0 bases from J, with 14 bases between. The CDR3 is made up of 15 amino acids. CDR3 loop: CASQPGGRSGNTIYF. In DNA, the CDR3 is TGTGCCAGCCAACCCGGGGGTCGCTCTGGAAACACCATATATTTT.

The chain employs TRBV18 and TRBJ1-4, with D unclear. The V end was cut by 2 bases, the J end by 5 bases, with 12 bases between. The CDR3 loop spans 15 amino acids. The germline V gene encodes CDR1 KGHSH and CDR2 LQKENI. The chain's CDR3 is CASSPEPQINEKLFF. The DNA of the CDR3 is TGTGCCAGCTCACCAGAGCCACAGATAAATGAAAAACTGTTTTTT.

This sequence joins TRBV6-5 and TRBJ1-5, with TRBD1 matching over 10 bases. Trimming took 6 bases from V and 6 from J; bases not matched to a gene: 2. The germline V gene encodes CDR1 MNHEY and CDR2 SVGAGI. The CDR3 spans 13 residues. CDR3 nucleotide sequence: TGTGCCAGCAGCCGGGACAGGGGTCAGCCCCAGCATTTT. Translated, it gives CASSRDRGQPQHF.

The chain recombines TRBV27 with TRBJ2-5; D is perhaps TRBD2 (5 bases). This CDR3 has 14 amino acids. Germline CDR1 is MNHEY and CDR2 is SMNVEV (reference sequence). The V and J ends lost 8 bases and 2 bases respectively, with 15 bases between them. This CDR3 reads CASLRPSGQETQYF. Written as DNA, the CDR3 is TGTGCCAGCTTGAGGCCGAGCGGACAAGAGACCCAGTACTTC.

This chain links TRBV7-6 with TRBJ2-1, with D possibly being TRBD2 (6 bases). The germline V gene encodes CDR1 SGHVS and CDR2 FNYEAQ. V lost 3 bases to trimming and J lost 7 bases, with 7 bases between them. CDR3 length: 12 amino acids. CDR3 residues: CASSLEGNEQFF. CDR3 DNA sequence: TGTGCCAGCAGCTTGGAGGGGAATGAGCAGTTCTTC.

The CDR3, as DNA: TGCGCCAGCAGCTCGGGACAGGGATCAGATCCCCATGACTACACCTTC. Translated, it gives CASSSGQGSDPHDYTF. V gene TRBV5-1 combines with J gene TRBJ1-2, with 9 bases identical to TRBD1. The CDR3 covers 16 residues. Trimming took 3 bases from V and 10 from J; bases not matched to a gene: 16. CDR1 is SGHRS and CDR2 is YFSETQ in the germline V gene.

The chain has TRBV18 and TRBJ1-1; 9 bases align to TRBD1. CDR1 and CDR2 (germline): KGHSH, LQKENI. The CDR3 runs to 14 residues. J was trimmed by 4 bases and V by 6 bases; bases with no gene match: 6. The CDR3 reads CASSPDRGFTEAFF. The CDR3 DNA is TGTGCCAGCTCCCCTGACAGGGGGTTCACTGAAGCTTTCTTT. The full variable domain, in which reference TRBV18 and TRBJ1-1 provide the parts outside the CDR3, is NAGVMQNPRHLVRRRGQEARLRCSPMKGHSHVYWYRQLPEEGLKFMVYLQKENIIDESGMPKERFSAEFPKEGPSILRIQQVVRGDSAAYFCASSPDRGFTEAFFGQGTRLTVV.

V usage is TRBV3-1 (or the pseudogene TRBV3-2) and J usage is TRBJ2-7; 8 bases are shared with TRBD1. This CDR3 has 13 residues. Unmatched junction bases numbered 4, after V lost 3 bases and J lost 6 bases. From germline, CDR1 is LGHDT and CDR2 YNNKEL (reference sequence). The CDR3 bases are TGTGCCAGCAGCCAGACAGGGGTAGGCGAGCAGTACTTC. This translates into CASSQTGVGEQYF.

The J gene is TRBJ2-2, the V gene TRBV7-9; TRBD2 is a possible D gene (5 bases). Trimming left V 11 bases short and J 4 bases short, with 20 bases between. Germline V lookup: CDR1 SEHNR, CDR2 FQNEAQ (reference sequence). CDR3 length: 15 residues. The CDR3 DNA sequence: TGTGCCCTCCTCGCCGGGGATAGGTTCACCGGGGAGCTGTTTTTT. It yields the protein CALLAGDRFTGELFF.

This clone is a singleton in its sample. The V and J genes are TRBV3-1 (or the pseudogene TRBV3-2) and TRBJ2-3, with D possibly being TRBD2 (6 bases). CDR1 and CDR2 from the germline V gene are LGHDT and YNNKEL (reference sequence). The CDR3 is 13 residues long. The V gene lost 1 base and the J gene lost 4 bases, with 6 bases spanning the gap. CDR3 DNA sequence: TGTGCCAGCAGCCAAGGGAGGGCAGATACGCAGTATTTT. Amino acid sequence: CASSQGRADTQYF.

The chain combines TRBV15 with TRBJ2-1, with 11 bases identical to TRBD2. Unmatched junction bases numbered 6, after V lost 2 bases and J lost 3 bases. The CDR3 runs to 17 residues. Looked up from germline, CDR1 is LNHNV and CDR2 is YYDKDF (reference sequence). The CDR3 DNA follows: TGTGCCACCAGCAGAAAACTAGGGACTAGCGGCTACAATGAGCAGTTCTTC. This sequence encodes CATSRKLGTSGYNEQFF.

The V and J genes are TRBV10-3 and TRBJ2-3; 9 bases fit TRBD2. The V and J ends lost 0 bases and 0 bases, in that order; junction bases with no gene match: 4. The germline gives CDR1 ENHRY, CDR2 SYGVKD. The CDR3 is 17 amino acids. CDR3 loop: CAISESMTSGSTDTQYF. Written as DNA, the CDR3 is TGTGCCATCAGTGAGTCGATGACTAGCGGAAGCACAGATACGCAGTATTTT.

The rearrangement uses TRBV28 and TRBJ1-3, with D perhaps matching TRBD1 (6 bases). V was pared by 10 bases and J by 2 bases, with 18 bases between. Germline V gene lookup returns CDR1 MDHEN and CDR2 SYDVKM. The CDR3 runs 15 residues. DNA of the CDR3: TGTGCCACCAAGGCCGGCAGGGGCCCTGGAAACACCATATATTTT. This translates into CATKAGRGPGNTIYF.

J is TRBJ1-2 and V is TRBV9; D is undetermined. The CDR3 totals 13 residues. Germline assignment: CDR1 SGDLS and CDR2 YYNGEE. The V end was cut by 4 bases, the J end by 0 bases, with 7 bases between. Here the CDR3 DNA reads TGTGCCAGCAGCTTACTAGCTAACTATGGCTACACCTTC. Translation gives CASSLLANYGYTF.

CDR3 residues: CASSLAGTGNEKLFF. In DNA, the CDR3 is TGTGCCAGCAGCTTGGCGGGGACAGGGAATGAAAAACTGTTTTTT. J is TRBJ1-4 and V is TRBV5-4; TRBD1 aligns across 9 bases. This CDR3 region has 15 residues. Germline trimming cut 0 bases from V and 5 bases from J; bases unmatched to any gene: 2. Germline CDR1 is SGHNT and CDR2 is YYREEE (reference sequence). Complete variable domain (other parts from reference TRBV5-4 and TRBJ1-4): ETGVTQSPTHLIKTRGQQVTLRCSSQSGHNTVSWYQQALGQGPQFIFQYYREEENGRGNFPPRFSGLQFPNYSSELNVNALELDDSALYLCASSLAGTGNEKLFFGSGTQLSVL.

The chain employs TRBV9 and TRBJ1-1; TRBD1 matches 7 bases. This CDR3 comprises 14 residues. With 4 bases clipped from V and 4 bases from J, the junction kept 7 bases outside the gene matches. The germline V gene encodes CDR1 SGDLS and CDR2 YYNGEE. In nucleotides, the CDR3 is TGTGCCAGCAGCCCGACCGAGGGGGCCACTGAAGCTTTCTTT. Translation: CASSPTEGATEAFF.

The chain combines TRBV4-2 with TRBJ1-5, with 7 positions matching TRBD1. CDR3 length equals 16 residues. Germline CDR1 and CDR2: LGHNA and YNFKEQ. Trimming at V came to 4 bases and at J to 1 base, leaving 7 bases not matched to a gene. CDR3 DNA: TGTGCCAGCAGCCTTAGCGGGACAGTGAGCAATCAGCCCCAGCATTTT. As protein: CASSLSGTVSNQPQHF.

The V gene is TRBV5-4, the J gene TRBJ2-3; TRBD2 aligns across 11 bases. After removal of 3 bases from V and 3 bases from J, the junction contained 9 bases not matched to a gene. Germline V gene lookup returns CDR1 SGHNT and CDR2 YYREEE (reference sequence). This CDR3 comprises 17 residues. The CDR3, as DNA: TGTGCCAGCAGCTCCCAACTAGCGGGAGCTCTTACAGATACGCAGTATTTT. Its translation is CASSSQLAGALTDTQYF.

This chain uses TRBV3-1 (or the pseudogene TRBV3-2) with TRBJ2-1, with D perhaps TRBD2 (6 bases). Germline CDR1 LGHDT, CDR2 YNNKEL (reference sequence). V dropped 0 bases and J dropped 6 bases, with 15 bases sitting between them. The CDR3 contains 16 residues. The CDR3 loop reads CASSQDGAGSRNEQFF. In nucleotides, the CDR3 is TGTGCCAGCAGCCAAGATGGGGCGGGAAGCCGCAATGAGCAGTTCTTC.

This clone was found once. This sequence joins TRBV18 and TRBJ2-5; D gene ambiguous. V lost 4 bases to trimming and J lost 2 bases, with 8 bases between them. This CDR3 has 13 amino acids. CDR1 and CDR2 (germline): KGHSH, LQKENI. For the CDR3, the DNA is TGTGCCAGCTCACAGCTAAATCAAGAGACCCAGTACTTC. Residues: CASSQLNQETQYF.

This clone was found once. This sequence joins TRBV30 and TRBJ1-1, with TRBD1 matching over 8 bases. The CDR3 sequence is 14 residues long. Germline lookup yields CDR1 GTSNPN and CDR2 SVGIG (reference sequence). The ends lost 3 bases at V and 3 bases at J; junction bases unmatched: 6. CDR3 in amino acids: CAWSLQGGYTEAFF. The DNA of the CDR3 is TGTGCCTGGAGCCTACAGGGGGGGTACACTGAAGCTTTCTTT.

The gene calls are TRBV6-6 and TRBJ1-2; no firm D call. Germline CDR1 reads MNHNY; CDR2 reads SVGAGI (reference sequence). This CDR3 comprises 15 residues. V lost 2 bases and J 7 bases, leaving 17 bases between the germline ends. CDR3 protein: CASSYVGTSASGYTF. The CDR3 DNA follows: TGTGCCAGCAGTTACGTCGGTACATCAGCTAGTGGCTACACCTTC.

A remark on this clone: Different DNA sequences within this sample yield the same CDR3. Written as DNA, the CDR3 is TGTGCCAGCAGCCAAGGTTCAGGGACTGGGGAGACCCAGTACTTC. It yields the protein CASSQGSGTGETQYF. The chain combines TRBV3-1 (or the pseudogene TRBV3-2) with TRBJ2-5; D may be TRBD2 (6 bases). The CDR3 spans 15 residues. Per germline, CDR1 LGHDT and CDR2 YNNKEL (reference sequence). V dropped 1 base and J dropped 5 bases, with 14 bases sitting between them.

The genes are TRBV9 and TRBJ2-3, with 10 bases fitting TRBD1. After removal of 4 bases from V and 3 bases from J, the junction contained 8 bases not matched to a gene. The CDR3 covers 16 residues. Germline values: CDR1 SGDLS, CDR2 YYNGEE. For the CDR3, the DNA is TGTGCCAGCAGCCCTGAACCGGGACAGGGGACAGATACGCAGTATTTT. Its translation is CASSPEPGQGTDTQYF.

The CDR3 reads CASSFLYGYTF. The CDR3, as DNA: TGTGCCAGCAGTTTTCTCTATGGCTACACCTTC. The rearrangement uses TRBV25-1 and TRBJ1-2; the D is unclear. The germline V gene encodes CDR1 MGHDK and CDR2 SYGVNS. V dropped 5 bases and J dropped 4 bases, with 5 bases sitting between them. The CDR3 sequence is 11 residues long.

The chain uses TRBV12-5 and TRBJ1-6; 7 bases line up with TRBD1. This CDR3 has 15 residues. V gave up 7 bases and J gave up 3 bases; unmatched junction bases: 6. CDR1 and CDR2 from the germline V gene are LGHNT and FRNRAP. The CDR3, as DNA: TGTGCTAGTGCCGGACGGGACAGCTATAATTCACCCCTCCACTTT. It yields the protein CASAGRDSYNSPLHF.

The V and J genes are TRBV10-3 and TRBJ2-1; perhaps TRBD1 as D (6 bases). Trimming took 9 bases from V and 0 from J, leaving 12 bases between them. This CDR3 has 14 residues. CDR1 ENHRY and CDR2 SYGVKD come from the germline V gene. CDR3 amino acids: CAMQQGSSYNEQFF. The CDR3 nucleotides read TGTGCCATGCAACAGGGCAGCTCCTACAATGAGCAGTTCTTC.

J is TRBJ2-1 and V is TRBV19; 11 bases are a match to TRBD2. Looked up from germline, CDR1 is LNHDA and CDR2 is SQIVND (reference sequence). V gave up 8 bases and J gave up 7 bases; unmatched junction bases: 16. This CDR3 spans 17 amino acids. This CDR3 reads CASAREAGLADRNEQFF. CDR3 DNA sequence: TGTGCCAGTGCTAGGGAAGCGGGACTAGCGGATAGGAATGAGCAGTTCTTC.